This T cell receptor beta chain was recorded in a study of blood T cell repertoires in COVID-19. Across the study: Samples representing acute and convalescent COVID-19 were sourced from the United States, Italy and Spain.

In the study's own analysis: Scientists estimated how many nucleated cells there were by amplifying reference gene primers. The data were produced by immunoSEQ multiplex PCR, yet TCRdb's version contains in-frame clones alone and is incomplete. The V and J calls and the clone size are those of that table, but D and trimming were determined from the DNA. In the table there are fewer than 250,000 clones, around nine tenths of which are singletons. The trim removed 10 bases at V and 5 bases at J, leaving 10 bases unmatched. The length of the CDR3 is 14 residues. From germline, CDR1 is MNHEY and CDR2 SVGAGI. This clone was observed once.

This clonotype was obtained from a man aged 55 to 70 with acute or convalescent COVID-19. The rearrangement uses TRBV6-5 and TRBJ2-3; 9 bases fit TRBD2. The sample was peripheral blood. CDR3 sequence reads: CAIAGGPDQDTQYF. As DNA, the CDR3 is TGTGCCATCGCGGGGGGGCCGGATCAAGATACGCAGTATTTT.